What follows describes a single T cell receptor beta chain. What it binds is unknown. The repertoire was sequenced with immunoSEQ multiplex PCR; TCRdb's copy has only in-frame clones and lacks some. The sample has some 2,100,000 clones; nearly 97% are singletons. The CDR3 has 14 amino acids. The V gene's germline CDR1 is GTSNPN and CDR2 SVGIG (reference sequence). Trimming took off 1 base at V and 4 bases at J, with 13 bases between the two ends. The data were obtained in a study of shared clonotypes between healthy human individuals. Points from the study as a whole: A handful of donors held approximately 4.6% of naive CD4 clonotypes in common. On the whole, naive subsets had larger estimated richness than memory subsets had. Since donors were few, the genetic and exposure-history diversity represented was limited.

Sequencing used naive CD4+ T cells sorted from blood. Subset reported: CD45RA+ positively selected. The TCR originated in a man aged 18 to 30 in good health. This chain joins TRBV30 and TRBJ1-2, with a possible D match to TRBD1 (5 bases). CDR3 loop: CAWSGMGLSYGYTF. CDR3 coding DNA: TGTGCCTGGAGTGGTATGGGACTCAGCTATGGCTACACCTTC.